These 5 T cell receptor beta chains came from one sample sequenced in a study of OX40 agonist ivuxolimab in advanced cancers. Using immunoSEQ multiplex PCR, the repertoire was profiled, and TCRdb retains in-frame clones only, with some absent. The sample has roughly 26,000 clones, more than 70% seen once. This material consisted of CD4+ or CD8+ T cells sorted from blood, taken in a trial of the OX40 agonist ivuxolimab. These receptors came from an adult with an advanced solid tumor such as melanoma, head and neck, liver or kidney cancer.

V is TRBV11-2 and J is TRBJ1-2; weak D call: TRBD1 (6 bases). Per germline, CDR1 SGHAT and CDR2 FQNNGV. Trimming pared 5 bases from V and 6 bases from J, leaving 16 bases between. This CDR3 region has 14 residues. The CDR3 here is CASSQTEGVNGYTF. In nucleotides, the CDR3 is TGTGCCAGCAGCCAGACCGAGGGGGTTAATGGCTACACCTTC.

The chain recombines TRBV10-3 with TRBJ2-3; TRBD1 matches 8 bases. V trimming: 6 bases; J trimming: 0 bases; junction bases outside the gene matches: 5. Germline CDR1 and CDR2: ENHRY and SYGVKD. The CDR3 runs to 15 residues. CDR3 protein: CAIRETGVSTDTQYF. The CDR3 region has the DNA TGTGCCATCAGGGAGACAGGGGTGAGCACAGATACGCAGTATTTT.

The chain carries TRBV7-6 and TRBJ1-4; 12 bases agree with TRBD1. The CDR3 is made up of 14 amino acids. The V gene's germline CDR1 is SGHVS and CDR2 FNYEAQ. V shed 3 bases, J shed 8 bases, and the junction held 1 base outside the gene matches. The CDR3 sequence: CASSFGTGGEKLFF. CDR3 DNA sequence: TGTGCCAGCAGCTTTGGGACAGGGGGCGAAAAACTGTTTTTT.

The chain combines TRBV7-9 with TRBJ1-1; D gene uncertain. The CDR3 has 13 residues. Between the trimmed V and J ends, which lost 1 base and 6 bases, there was a span of 9 bases. Germline V gene lookup returns CDR1 SEHNR and CDR2 FQNEAQ (reference sequence). The DNA for the CDR3 is TGTGCCAGCAGCTTAGAGTTGCGCTCTGAAGCTTTCTTT. Translation: CASSLELRSEAFF.

The chain has TRBV7-2 and TRBJ2-3, with D perhaps being TRBD1 or TRBD2 (5 bases each). The CDR3 is 14 residues long. CDR1 and CDR2 (germline): SGHTA, FQGNSA. Trimming shortened V by 7 bases and J by 1 base, and 12 bases separated the two germline ends. CDR3 in DNA: TGTGCCAGCATCTCGGGACCAGGCACAGATACGCAGTATTTT. Its translation: CASISGPGTDTQYF.